The 12 T cell receptor beta chains presented below share a single source sample, sequenced in a study. In TCRdb, the 5' RACE reads were re-called with MiXCR into one record per CDR3 protein. The sample lists 5,800 or so distinct CDR3 sequences, approximately 30% occurring once. Source material: memory CD4+ T cells sorted from a lymph node. Subset reported: memory CD4+ T cells, CD4+CD45RO+CD25-. These receptor sequences come from a female donor with breast cancer.

This clonotype has a count of ten or more. The chain joins TRBV24-1 to TRBJ2-7, with D tentatively TRBD2 (5 bases). Per the germline V gene, CDR1 is KGHDR and CDR2 is SFDVKD. Deletions cut 3 bases from V and 5 bases from J, with 10 bases between. The CDR3 length is 13 residues. The CDR3 sequence is CATSDRHGNEQYF. The DNA for the CDR3 is TGTGCCACCAGTGATCGACACGGGAACGAGCAGTACTTC.

The chain is built from TRBV6-5 and TRBJ2-1, with TRBD2 identical over 9 bases. Germline V lookup: CDR1 MNHEY, CDR2 SVGAGI. Unmatched junction bases numbered 13, after V lost 8 bases and J lost 8 bases. This CDR3 has 15 residues. The chain's CDR3 is CASSRRSGSLDEQFF. The DNA for the CDR3 is TGTGCCAGCTCTCGCCGTAGCGGGAGTCTCGATGAGCAGTTCTTC.

The chain joins TRBV9 to TRBJ2-2; a weak D match, TRBD2 (5 bases). The germline V gene has CDR1 SGDLS and CDR2 YYNGEE. This CDR3 is 15 amino acids long. The germline V and J ends were trimmed by 3 bases and 4 bases, with 13 bases remaining between them. This CDR3 is CASSAQTGSTGELFF. The CDR3 nucleotides are TGTGCCAGCAGCGCCCAGACGGGGAGCACCGGGGAGCTGTTTTTT.

This clonotype rates as medium-sized. The chain couples TRBV28 to TRBJ2-7; 9 positions agree with TRBD1. This CDR3 has 14 amino acids. V was clipped by 5 bases and J by 0 bases; unmatched bases: 2. Germline lookup yields CDR1 MDHEN and CDR2 SYDVKM. CDR3 protein: CASSGQGHSYEQYF. DNA of the CDR3: TGTGCCAGCAGTGGACAGGGGCACTCCTACGAGCAGTACTTC.

This clonotype was picked up many times. The chain carries TRBV14 and TRBJ1-4, with TRBD1 as a possible D gene (5 bases). Germline V gives CDR1 SGHDN, CDR2 FVKESK. V gave up 2 bases and J gave up 5 bases, with 15 bases separating them. The CDR3 runs to 16 residues. The CDR3 DNA follows: TGTGCCAGCAGCCAACTGGGGCTGCCTCCAAATGAAAAACTGTTTTTT. Translation: CASSQLGLPPNEKLFF.

In its sample, this clonotype is medium-sized. This chain joins TRBV6-5 and TRBJ2-2, with D unclear. CDR3 length: 12 residues. Between the trimmed V and J ends, which lost 3 bases and 6 bases, there was a span of 5 bases. CDR1 is MNHEY and CDR2 is SVGAGI in the germline V gene. DNA for the CDR3: TGTGCCAGCAGTTATGGAGCCGGGGAGCTGTTTTTT. Its protein is CASSYGAGELFF.

As concerns this clonotype: A junction boundary mismatches the germline segment, possibly from a read error. The rearrangement links TRBV27 to TRBJ2-7, with D possibly being TRBD1 or TRBD2 (5 bases each). The germline V gene has CDR1 MNHEY and CDR2 SMNVEV (reference sequence). The CDR3 length is 13 residues. The CDR3 DNA reads as TGCGCCAGCAGTTACGCCGAGGGGCACGAGCAGTACTTC. It is translated as CASSYAEGHEQYF.

This clonotype has at least ten counts. The V gene is TRBV27, the J gene TRBJ2-3, with 8 bases that match TRBD1. With 5 bases clipped from V and 7 bases from J, the junction kept 11 bases outside the gene matches. The germline V gene encodes CDR1 MNHEY and CDR2 SMNVEV (reference sequence). The CDR3 length is 15 residues. CDR3 sequence (DNA): TGTGCCAGCAGTACCATAGGGACAGGTGGTTATACGCAGTATTTT. Its protein product is CASSTIGTGGYTQYF.

This clonotype appeared once. The genes are TRBV7-9 and TRBJ2-1; D perhaps matches TRBD2 (6 bases). This CDR3 is built from 16 residues. With 7 bases removed from V and 4 bases from J, the gap between germline ends came to 20 bases. CDR1 SEHNR and CDR2 FQNEAQ come from the germline V gene (reference sequence). In DNA, the CDR3 is TGTGCCAGCAACTTGGGGACTTCAAGAGAGTACAATGAGCAGTTCTTC. Amino acid sequence: CASNLGTSREYNEQFF.

This clonotype turned up a few times. The chain uses TRBV7-2 and TRBJ1-1; 7 bases are a match to TRBD1. This CDR3 is 19 amino acids long. Looked up from germline, CDR1 is SGHTA and CDR2 is FQGNSA. V was clipped by 5 bases and J by 3 bases; unmatched bases: 21. Here the CDR3 DNA reads TGTGCCAGCAGCCTAAGGACAGGCCAGGGATTAGCAAGGGACACTGAAGCTTTCTTT. It specifies CASSLRTGQGLARDTEAFF. The full variable domain, with the rest looked up from reference TRBV7-2 and TRBJ1-1, is GAGVSQSPSNKVTEKGKDVELRCDPISGHTALYWYRQSLGQGLEFLIYFQGNSAPDKSGLPSDRFSAERTGGSVSTLTIQRTQQEDSAVYLCASSLRTGQGLARDTEAFFGQGTRLTVV.

This clonotype was picked up one time. This chain joins TRBV12-3 or TRBV12-4 and TRBJ2-2; 11 bases map to TRBD1. V shed 6 bases, J shed 2 bases, and the junction held 8 bases outside the gene matches. The length of the CDR3 is 17 residues. The CDR3 DNA sequence: TGTGCCAGCAGGCCGGGACAGGGGGGTCGTAACACCGGGGAGCTGTTTTTT. Amino acids: CASRPGQGGRNTGELFF.

This clonotype qualifies as medium-sized. The chain recombines TRBV2 with TRBJ2-1; 7 nucleotides agree with TRBD2. The CDR3 has 15 residues. V dropped 6 bases and J dropped 4; count of bases not matched to a gene: 9. CDR1 and CDR2 (germline): SNHLY, FYNNEI. CDR3 in amino acids: CASRERDESYNEQFF. The CDR3, as DNA: TGTGCCAGCAGAGAGCGGGACGAGAGTTACAATGAGCAGTTCTTC.